Below, one T cell receptor beta chain is given with its context. What it recognizes is unknown. Trimming shortened V by 6 bases and J by 5 bases, and 13 bases separated the two germline ends. The CDR3 covers 13 residues. Germline V gives CDR1 SSHAT, CDR2 FNYEAQ (reference sequence). The data derive from a study of T cell responses to AZD1222 COVID-19 vaccine. Clones were read by immunoSEQ multiplex PCR, and TCRdb kept only the in-frame ones, dropping some. This sample carries fewer than 95,000 clones, 85% to 90% of them seen once, and the ten largest clones take about 28%. Study-wide findings and caveats: Repertoires were obtained solely post-peak T cell response. Unmutated variant regions are reportedly the target of nearly half of TCRs that are spike-specific. Seropositive at baseline were only six or seven AZD1222 recipients. The sample set comprised mostly white British donors with more females, and clonal diversity was possibly underestimated.

The chain uses TRBV7-7 and TRBJ1-1, with a possible D match to TRBD1 (6 bases). The origin of this receptor is an adult in good health. Source: peripheral blood, taken on day 0 of AZD1222 vaccination. The CDR3 loop reads CASSSTGRTEAFF. CDR3 DNA: TGTGCCAGCAGTTCCACAGGGAGAACTGAAGCTTTCTTT.